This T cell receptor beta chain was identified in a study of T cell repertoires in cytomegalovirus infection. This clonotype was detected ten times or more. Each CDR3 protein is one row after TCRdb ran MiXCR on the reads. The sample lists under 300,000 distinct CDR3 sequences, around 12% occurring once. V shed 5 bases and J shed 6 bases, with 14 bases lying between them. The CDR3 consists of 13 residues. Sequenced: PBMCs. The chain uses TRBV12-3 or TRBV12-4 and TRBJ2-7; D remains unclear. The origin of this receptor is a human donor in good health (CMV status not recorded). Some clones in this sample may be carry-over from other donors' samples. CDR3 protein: CASSRARGVEQYF. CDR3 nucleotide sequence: TGTGCCAGCAGTAGGGCTCGTGGGGTCGAGCAGTACTTC.